The sequence of this T cell receptor beta chain was determined in a study of T cell responses to AZD1222 COVID-19 vaccine. Clones were sequenced by immunoSEQ multiplex PCR, and TCRdb holds only the in-frame ones, with some missing. The sample holds about 150,000 clones; around 93% are singletons and the top ten take 1.3% to 1.5%. V lost 3 bases, J lost 6 bases, and 8 bases lay in between. This CDR3 has 12 residues. The germline gives CDR1 LNHDA, CDR2 SQIVND (reference sequence). Study-level points and caveats: Donors were chiefly white British, with a greater number of females, and clonal diversity was perhaps underestimated. The span of vaccine-associated CD4 TCRs extended across spike, with dominance at 160-218 and 743-854. Repertoires were sampled only after the peak T cell response.

About this clone: The antigen remains unidentified.

The receptor comes from an adult in good health. This chain connects TRBV19 to TRBJ1-2; D not resolved. The sample consisted of peripheral blood, taken on day 0 of AZD1222 vaccination. CDR3 residues: CASSIYGDGYTF. For the CDR3, the DNA is TGTGCCAGTAGTATCTATGGGGATGGCTACACCTTC.